The T cell receptor (beta chain) under discussion was sequenced for a study of identical twins. In TCRdb, the 5' RACE reads were re-called with MiXCR into one record per CDR3 protein. Among about 730,000 distinct CDR3 sequences listed, 21% were seen once. This clonotype was observed a few times. The CDR3 has 15 amino acids. After removal of 7 bases from V and 9 bases from J, the junction contained 15 bases not matched to a gene. The V gene's germline CDR1 is MGHRA and CDR2 YSYEKL. Another study also made use of these data, one on T cells expressing NK-cell markers.

Sample: PBMCs. J is TRBJ2-1 and V is TRBV4-1; 7 nucleotides match TRBD2. The TCR comes from a young woman in good health. CDR3 nucleotide sequence: TGCGCCAGCACCGGACTAGGGGTCGTTGGAGGTGAGCAGTTCTTC. This codes for CASTGLGVVGGEQFF.